The present T cell receptor beta chain was sequenced within a study of CD8 T cells in ankylosing spondylitis. Whole-study findings and limits: Past research had described some motif variants in reactive arthritis synovial fluid and blood. CD8+ by phenotype, disease-linked clones were relatively rare in peripheral blood.

CDR1 SGHRS and CDR2 YFSETQ come from the germline V gene. This CDR3 region has 15 residues. V gave up 4 bases and J gave up 1 base; unmatched junction bases: 7. TCRdb analysed the 5' RACE reads with MiXCR anew, one entry per CDR3 protein. The profile shows 150,000 to 200,000 distinct CDR3 sequences, 15% to 20% of them singletons. In its sample, this clonotype was seen many times. The antigen is undetermined. The chain uses TRBV5-1 and TRBJ1-1, with 7 bases identical to TRBD1. The sample was blood, either unsorted or a sorted T cell fraction (not recorded which). This sequence was found in a male donor aged 10 to 30 with ankylosing spondylitis or in good health (not recorded which). DNA of the CDR3: TGCGCCAGCAGCCCATGGGACAGCACGAACACTGAAGCTTTCTTT. Encoded protein: CASSPWDSTNTEAFF.